Listed here are 9 T cell receptor beta chains from one sample, sequenced in a study of blood T cell repertoires in COVID-19 (dated by TCRdb to 2019 to 2021). Library construction relied on the immunoSEQ multiplex PCR assay. This immuneACCESS table, as held by TCRdb, lists in-frame sequences with V and J called but not all clones. Of the missing ones, under half trace to an unresolved V gene in checked studies; the others have no known cause. The sample table contains roughly 160,000 clones; only one count was recorded for approximately 79% of them. The ten largest clones represent about 3% of the sample. Input material: peripheral blood. Receptor source: a woman of 80 years or more with acute or convalescent COVID-19.

This clone has just one count. The J gene is TRBJ2-2, the V gene TRBV5-5; D may be TRBD1 (5 bases). The germline CDR1 and CDR2 sequences are SGHKS and YYEKEE (reference sequence). V was pared by 1 base and J by 4 bases, with 11 bases between. The length of the CDR3 is 15 residues. CDR3 sequence (DNA): TGTGCCAGCAGCTTGAACCCGACAGCCACCGGGGAGCTGTTTTTT. Protein product: CASSLNPTATGELFF.

This clone showed up just a few times. The chain recombines TRBV9 with TRBJ2-3, with 11 bases that match TRBD2. Germline V gives CDR1 SGDLS, CDR2 YYNGEE. The CDR3 runs to 17 residues. Trimming at V came to 0 bases and at J to 3 bases, leaving 6 bases not matched to a gene. CDR3: CASSVALAGGPTDTQYF. The CDR3 DNA reads TGTGCCAGCAGCGTAGCTTTAGCGGGAGGGCCAACAGATACGCAGTATTTT.

The chain uses TRBV28 and TRBJ2-1; D might be TRBD1 (6 bases). The CDR3 spans 15 residues. The germline V gene encodes CDR1 MDHEN and CDR2 SYDVKM. V lost 3 bases to trimming and J lost 6 bases, with 15 bases between them. DNA of the CDR3: TGTGCCAGCAGTTTCTCCAGGGGAAGGGGCAATGAGCAGTTCTTC. Translating it yields CASSFSRGRGNEQFF.

The chain links TRBV18 to TRBJ2-2, with D perhaps TRBD2 (6 bases). CDR3 length equals 17 residues. The V gene's germline CDR1 is KGHSH and CDR2 LQKENI. V gave up 3 bases and J gave up 6 bases, with 20 bases separating them. The chain's CDR3 is CASSPTSAGMEAGELFF. In DNA, the CDR3 is TGTGCCAGCTCACCGACGTCGGCGGGGATGGAGGCCGGGGAGCTGTTTTTT.

V is TRBV9 and J is TRBJ2-1; weak D call: TRBD2 (6 bases). Germline loops: CDR1 SGDLS, CDR2 YYNGEE. The CDR3 covers 15 residues. Trimming cost V 0 bases and J 2 bases, with 9 bases left between them. DNA for the CDR3: TGTGCCAGCAGCGTAGCGGGGGAAGCCTACAATGAGCAGTTCTTC. Amino acids: CASSVAGEAYNEQFF.

This clone has ten or more counts. This chain links TRBV10-1 with TRBJ1-5; TRBD1 might be the D (5 bases). Trimming removed 5 bases at V and 2 bases at J, with 7 bases between. The CDR3 length is 13 residues. Per germline, CDR1 WNHNN and CDR2 SYGVQD (reference sequence). The CDR3 is CASSIGGNQPQHF. In DNA, the CDR3 is TGCGCCAGCAGTATAGGGGGCAATCAGCCCCAGCATTTT.

As concerns this clone: This sample includes further DNA sequences coding for the same CDR3. This sequence joins TRBV7-2 and TRBJ1-5, with TRBD1 matching over 8 bases. V trimming: 3 bases; J trimming: 7 bases; junction bases outside the gene matches: 2. Per germline, CDR1 SGHTA and CDR2 FQGNSA. The CDR3 length is 13 residues. This chain's CDR3 is CASSFDRGQPQHF. The CDR3 DNA sequence: TGTGCCAGCAGCTTTGACAGGGGCCAGCCCCAGCATTTT.

The V call is TRBV18, the J call TRBJ2-1, with TRBD1 as a possible D gene (6 bases). V was clipped by 0 bases and J by 4 bases, with 13 bases between them. CDR1 KGHSH and CDR2 LQKENI come from the germline V gene. The CDR3 is made up of 16 amino acids. The CDR3 DNA reads as TGTGCCAGCTCACCACCTGGATCGGACAGTTACAATGAGCAGTTCTTC. This translates into CASSPPGSDSYNEQFF. Together with reference TRBV18 and TRBJ2-1, the CDR3 gives the full variable domain: NAGVMQNPRHLVRRRGQEARLRCSPMKGHSHVYWYRQLPEEGLKFMVYLQKENIIDESGMPKERFSAEFPKEGPSILRIQQVVRGDSAAYFCASSPPGSDSYNEQFFGPGTRLTVL.

The chain combines TRBV7-6 with TRBJ2-3; TRBD2 is a possible D gene (5 bases). The CDR3 extends over 18 amino acids. CDR1 SGHVS and CDR2 FNYEAQ come from the germline V gene. V was cut by 3 bases and J by 2 bases, with 21 bases left in between. The CDR3 reads CASSFAGSQRSFTDTQYF. The CDR3 region has the DNA TGTGCCAGCAGCTTTGCCGGTTCACAGCGGAGCTTCACAGATACGCAGTATTTT.